Listed here are 9 T cell receptor beta chains from one sample, sequenced in a study of cytomegalovirus exposure and HLA in healthy donors. The PCR was carried out with 60 Vbeta primers and 13 Jbeta primers. Clones were read by immunoSEQ multiplex PCR, and TCRdb kept only the in-frame ones, dropping some. The sample has some 120,000 clones, roughly 70% seen once. Sequenced: PBMCs. These TCRs come from a middle-aged woman in good health and CMV-seropositive.

This chain uses TRBV5-4 with TRBJ2-1, with 7 bases that match TRBD2. Germline CDR1 SGHNT, CDR2 YYREEE (reference sequence). J gave up 4 bases and V 0 bases, and 4 bases lay outside the gene matches. The CDR3 covers 15 residues. In DNA, the CDR3 is TGTGCCAGCAGCTTGGAGGCTAGCGGTTACAATGAGCAGTTCTTC. Encoded protein: CASSLEASGYNEQFF.

The J gene is TRBJ2-1, the V gene TRBV30; D might be TRBD1 (6 bases). Trimming took 2 bases from V and 7 from J, leaving 9 bases between them. The germline V gene encodes CDR1 GTSNPN and CDR2 SVGIG (reference sequence). This CDR3 is built from 12 residues. The CDR3 spells CAWSRGFNEQFF. CDR3 DNA sequence: TGTGCCTGGAGTAGGGGGTTTAATGAGCAGTTCTTC.

The gene calls are TRBV7-8 and TRBJ2-7; D might be TRBD1 (5 bases). CDR1 is SGHVS and CDR2 is FQNEAQ in the germline V gene. The ends were cut back, 6 bases at V and 7 bases at J, with 13 bases in the middle. This CDR3 has 12 residues. The CDR3 DNA reads TGTGCCAGCAGTTGGCAGGGCCGAGAGCAGTACTTC. Residues: CASSWQGREQYF.

V usage is TRBV28 and J usage is TRBJ2-7; TRBD1 agrees at 10 bases. J was trimmed by 3 bases and V by 7 bases; bases with no gene match: 6. Germline CDR1 is MDHEN and CDR2 is SYDVKM. The CDR3 totals 14 residues. CDR3 loop: CASTVGDRGYEQYF. The CDR3 DNA reads TGTGCCAGCACCGTGGGGGACAGGGGCTACGAGCAGTACTTC.

The sample holds a few counts of this clone. The V gene is TRBV7-2, the J gene TRBJ2-1, with D uncertain. CDR1 is SGHTA and CDR2 is FQGNSA in the germline V gene. V lost 5 bases, J lost 2 bases, and 16 bases lay in between. This CDR3 comprises 16 residues. The CDR3 DNA reads as TGTGCCAGCAGCCAGGAACCCCCATCCACCTACAATGAGCAGTTCTTC. Protein product: CASSQEPPSTYNEQFF.

The chain is built from TRBV2 and TRBJ2-5; 10 bases agree with TRBD2. Germline CDR1 SNHLY, CDR2 FYNNEI. Trimming took 4 bases from V and 4 from J; bases not matched to a gene: 3. The CDR3 loop spans 14 amino acids. CDR3 bases: TGTGCCAGCAGTGGGACTAGCGGCACAGAGACCCAGTACTTC. This translates into CASSGTSGTETQYF.

Comment on this clone: Relative to the germline gene, one junction end is altered; a read error may explain this. The gene calls are TRBV10-3 and TRBJ1-2; maybe TRBD1 (6 bases). This CDR3 has 13 residues. Germline CDR1 is ENHRY and CDR2 is SYGVKD. The CDR3 nucleotides are TGTGCCATCAGGCTGGGACAAGAGGAGTGGGGGATCTTC. It translates to CAIRLGQEEWGIF.

This clone was counted a few times. V and J are TRBV5-4 and TRBJ2-7; D ambiguous. Per the germline V gene, CDR1 is SGHNT and CDR2 is YYREEE (reference sequence). V lost 0 bases and J lost 1, with 20 bases in between. The CDR3 sequence is 18 residues long. In DNA, the CDR3 is TGTGCCAGCAGCTTGGGACCCCCCACCCCCAGGCTATCCTACGAGCAGTACTTC. Protein sequence: CASSLGPPTPRLSYEQYF. The variable domain in full, completed from reference TRBV5-4 and TRBJ2-7, reads ETGVTQSPTHLIKTRGQQVTLRCSSQSGHNTVSWYQQALGQGPQFIFQYYREEENGRGNFPPRFSGLQFPNYSSELNVNALELDDSALYLCASSLGPPTPRLSYEQYFGPGTRLTVT.

The rearrangement uses TRBV15 and TRBJ2-1; the D gene is possibly TRBD1 (5 bases). CDR3 length: 14 amino acids. V lost 8 bases and J lost 2, with 13 bases in between. CDR1 LNHNV and CDR2 YYDKDF come from the germline V gene (reference sequence). The CDR3 spells CATGARPTYNEQFF. Written as DNA, the CDR3 is TGTGCCACCGGGGCGCGTCCCACCTACAATGAGCAGTTCTTC.